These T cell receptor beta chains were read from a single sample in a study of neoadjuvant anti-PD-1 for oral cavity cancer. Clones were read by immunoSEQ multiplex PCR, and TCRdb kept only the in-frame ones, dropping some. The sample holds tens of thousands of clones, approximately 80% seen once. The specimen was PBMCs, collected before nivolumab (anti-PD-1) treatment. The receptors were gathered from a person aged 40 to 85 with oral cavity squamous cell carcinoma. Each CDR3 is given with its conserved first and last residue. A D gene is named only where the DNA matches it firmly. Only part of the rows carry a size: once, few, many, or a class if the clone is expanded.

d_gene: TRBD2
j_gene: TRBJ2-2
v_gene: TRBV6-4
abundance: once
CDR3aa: CASSDGLAGTGELFF
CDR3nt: TGTGCCAGCAGTGACGGGCTAGCGGGCACCGGGGAGCTGTTTTTT

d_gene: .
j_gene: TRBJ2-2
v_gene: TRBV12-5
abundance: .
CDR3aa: CASGLGALNTGELFF
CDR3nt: TGTGCTAGTGGTTTGGGGGCCCTTAACACCGGGGAGCTGTTTTTT

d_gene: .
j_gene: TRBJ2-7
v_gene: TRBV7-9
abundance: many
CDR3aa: CASSRDNSYEQYF
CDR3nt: TGTGCCAGCAGCAGGGACAACTCCTACGAGCAGTACTTC

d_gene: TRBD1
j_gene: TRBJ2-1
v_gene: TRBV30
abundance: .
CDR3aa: CAWRRQGAISYNEQFF
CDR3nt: TGTGCCTGGAGGAGGCAGGGGGCTATTTCCTACAATGAGCAGTTCTTC

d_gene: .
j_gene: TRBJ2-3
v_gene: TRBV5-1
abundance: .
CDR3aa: CASGPGAPSTDTQYF
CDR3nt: TGCGCAAGCGGGCCGGGGGCGCCGAGCACAGATACGCAGTATTTT

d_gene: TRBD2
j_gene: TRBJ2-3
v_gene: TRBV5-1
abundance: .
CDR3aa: CASSTGTSGTDTQYF
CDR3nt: TGCGCCAGCAGCACCGGGACTAGCGGCACAGATACGCAGTATTTT

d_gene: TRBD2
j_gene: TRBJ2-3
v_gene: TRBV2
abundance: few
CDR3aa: CASLRLAASTDTQYF
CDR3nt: TGTGCCAGCTTGAGGCTAGCGGCTAGCACAGATACGCAGTATTTT

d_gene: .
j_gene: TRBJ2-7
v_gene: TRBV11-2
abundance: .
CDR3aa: CASSLNFGDIYEQYF
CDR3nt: TGTGCCAGCAGCCTAAATTTTGGGGATATCTACGAGCAGTACTTC

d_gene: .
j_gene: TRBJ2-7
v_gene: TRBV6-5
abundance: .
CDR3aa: CASSYGVQSSYEQYF
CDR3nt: TGTGCCAGCAGTTACGGGGTACAGTCATCCTACGAGCAGTACTTC

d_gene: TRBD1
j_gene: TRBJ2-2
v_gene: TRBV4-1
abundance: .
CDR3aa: CASSQHRGQATGELFF
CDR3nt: TGCGCCAGCAGCCAACACAGGGGGCAAGCGACCGGGGAGCTGTTTTTT

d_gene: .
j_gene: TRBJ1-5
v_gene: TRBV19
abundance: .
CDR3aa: CASTDGYQPQHF
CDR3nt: TGTGCCAGCACTGACGGTTATCAGCCCCAGCATTTT

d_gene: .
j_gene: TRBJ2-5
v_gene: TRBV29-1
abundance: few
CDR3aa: CSVAAGRAGETQYF
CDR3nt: TGCAGCGTTGCCGCGGGACGAGCCGGGGAGACCCAGTACTTC

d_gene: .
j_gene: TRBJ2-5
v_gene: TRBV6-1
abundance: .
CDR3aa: CASSEGVDRQTQYF
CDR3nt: TGTGCCAGCAGTGAAGGGGTCGATCGGCAGACCCAGTACTTC

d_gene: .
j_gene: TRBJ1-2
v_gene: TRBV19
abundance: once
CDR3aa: CASSAQGAGGYTF
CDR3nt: TGTGCCAGTAGTGCCCAAGGGGCGGGTGGCTACACCTTC

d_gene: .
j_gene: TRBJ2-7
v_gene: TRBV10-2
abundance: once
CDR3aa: CASSNMRQAGVF
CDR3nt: TGCGCCAGCTCCAATATGAGACAGGCCGGGGTCTTC